This T cell receptor (beta chain) derives from a study of neoadjuvant anti-PD-1 for oral cavity cancer. As for the study in general: Patients without progression received a fourth nivolumab dose around day 43, then surgical resection on days 50-56. General study points: Higher pretreatment blood Treg/Th17 ratios correlated with higher pretreatment blood and lower post-treatment tumor TCRbeta clonality.

Trimming left V 1 base short and J 6 bases short, with 16 bases between. CDR1 is GTSNPN, CDR2 SVGIG, per germline (reference sequence). The CDR3 sequence is 14 residues long. Clones were read by immunoSEQ multiplex PCR, and TCRdb kept only the in-frame ones, dropping some. Of around 14,000 clones detected, 65% to 85% appear once; the ten largest clones hold roughly 2%. Time point indicated: after neoadjuvant nivolumab, at surgical resection. Cohort: HPV-negative, locally advanced oral cavity squamous cell carcinoma patients. On this clone: The antigen is not known.

The clonotype was recovered from a person between 40 and 80 years old with oral cavity squamous cell carcinoma. The source was PBMCs, collected after nivolumab (anti-PD-1) treatment. The chain links TRBV30 to TRBJ2-7, with D possibly being TRBD2 (5 bases). Here the CDR3 DNA reads TGTGCCTGGAGTGCCCCCCCGGGGTTTGGCGAGCAGTACTTC. Its protein is CAWSAPPGFGEQYF.